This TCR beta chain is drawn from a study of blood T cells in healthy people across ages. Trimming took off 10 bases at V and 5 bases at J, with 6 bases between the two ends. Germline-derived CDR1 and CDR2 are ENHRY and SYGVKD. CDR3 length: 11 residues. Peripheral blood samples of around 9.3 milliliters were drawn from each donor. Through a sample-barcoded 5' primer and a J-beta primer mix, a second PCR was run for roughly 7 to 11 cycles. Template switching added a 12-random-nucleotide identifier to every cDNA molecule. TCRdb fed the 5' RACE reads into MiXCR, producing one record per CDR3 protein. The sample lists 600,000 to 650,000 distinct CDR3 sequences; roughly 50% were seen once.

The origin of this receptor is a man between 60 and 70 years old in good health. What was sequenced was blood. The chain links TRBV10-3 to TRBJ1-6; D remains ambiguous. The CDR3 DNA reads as TGTGCCAGCCAGGATAATTCACCCCTCCACTTT. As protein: CASQDNSPLHF.